Each of the 9 T cell receptor beta chains below was sequenced from the same sample in a study of metastatic and nonmetastatic thyroid tumors (dated by TCRdb to the early 2020s). Library preparation used PCR. The data were produced on an Illumina HiSeq 4000. The raw public data were reprocessed by TCRdb itself: fastp quality trimming at Q25, MiXCR clonotype calling, in-frame beta chains only. The sample contains 14,000 to 15,000 clones, about 3.5% of them found a single time. 25% to 30% of the sample comes from the top ten. No patient had received any treatment before thyroid surgery. Material: tumor tissue. All receptors derive from a female donor with papillary thyroid cancer or a benign thyroid nodule (not recorded which). Some clones in this sample may be carry-over from other donors' samples.

This clone was seen a handful of times. V and J are TRBV29-1 and TRBJ1-1, with TRBD1 matching over 8 bases. This CDR3 region has 13 residues. Per the germline V gene, CDR1 is SQVTM and CDR2 is ANQGSEA. After removal of 6 bases from V and 2 bases from J, the junction contained 5 bases not matched to a gene. This chain's CDR3 is CSVGQAINTEAFF. The CDR3, as DNA: TGCAGCGTGGGACAGGCCATTAACACTGAAGCTTTCTTT.

This clone was picked up a small number of times. The chain links TRBV20-1 to TRBJ1-2; unclear D gene. Trimming left V 0 bases short and J 2 bases short, with 10 bases between. CDR1 and CDR2 from the germline V gene are DFQATT and SNEGSKA (reference sequence). This CDR3 region has 14 residues. In DNA form, the CDR3 reads TGCAGTGCTAGAGATCCGGGCAGCAACTATGGCTACACCTTC. Translating gives CSARDPGSNYGYTF.

Relative to its sample, this clone is medium-sized. J is TRBJ1-3 and V is TRBV7-6; D remains ambiguous. The CDR3 runs 16 residues. CDR1 is SGHVS, CDR2 FNYEAQ, per germline. The ends were cut back, 2 bases at V and 3 bases at J, with 14 bases in the middle. The CDR3 spells CASSLSGTSYGNTIYF. In DNA, the CDR3 is TGTGCCAGCAGCTTAAGCGGCACTTCTTATGGAAACACCATATATTTT.

This clone was seen a few times. The chain joins TRBV4-2 to TRBJ1-5; D might be TRBD1 (6 bases). CDR1 LGHNA and CDR2 YNFKEQ come from the germline V gene. The CDR3 consists of 15 residues. With 0 bases removed from V and 6 bases from J, the gap between germline ends came to 12 bases. The CDR3 nucleotides read TGTGCCAGCAGCCAAGATGGGGGGGCGGGTCAGCCCCAGCATTTT. Encoded protein: CASSQDGGAGQPQHF.

The sample holds a few counts of this clone. This may arise from a read error, as a much more abundant clone is one base away. The rearrangement joins TRBV6-1 to TRBJ2-2; 9 bases line up with TRBD2. CDR1 MNHNS and CDR2 SASEGT come from the germline V gene. This CDR3 comprises 13 residues. This CDR3 reads CATTSGNTVELFF. In nucleotides, the CDR3 is TGTGCCACGACTAGCGGAAACACCGTGGAGCTGTTTTTT.

At least ten counts were recorded for this clone. This chain uses TRBV28 with TRBJ2-7, with 7 positions matching TRBD2. CDR1 is MDHEN and CDR2 is SYDVKM in the germline V gene. The CDR3 totals 13 residues. Unmatched junction bases numbered 2, after V lost 3 bases and J lost 3 bases. In DNA, the CDR3 is TGTGCCAGCAGTTTCCGGGGGGTCTACGAGCAGTACTTC. Its protein is CASSFRGVYEQYF.

This clone was detected a few times. This chain connects TRBV20-1 to TRBJ1-6, with D possibly being TRBD1 (5 bases). The CDR3 has 13 amino acids. V was shortened by 6 bases and J by 9 bases, with 15 bases between the two germline ends. In germline, CDR1 is DFQATT, CDR2 SNEGSKA (reference sequence). This chain's CDR3 is CSASGMRVSPLHF. The CDR3 coding sequence is TGCAGTGCGTCAGGGATGCGGGTTTCACCCCTCCACTTT.

In this sample, this clone is large. This rearrangement joins TRBV19 to TRBJ1-3; no firm D call. Per the germline V gene, CDR1 is LNHDA and CDR2 is SQIVND (reference sequence). This CDR3 contains 14 residues. The germline V and J ends were trimmed by 6 bases and 0 bases, with 9 bases remaining between them. The CDR3 sequence is CASRGQNSGNTIYF. The CDR3 region has the DNA TGTGCCAGTAGAGGTCAGAACTCTGGAAACACCATATATTTT.

The sample holds a few counts of this clone. This sample also contains other DNA sequences that code for the same CDR3. This chain connects TRBV27 to TRBJ2-3; D ambiguous. CDR1 and CDR2 from the germline V gene are MNHEY and SMNVEV (reference sequence). This CDR3 region has 16 residues. Trimming shortened V by 5 bases and J by 0 bases, and 15 bases separated the two germline ends. This CDR3 is CASSPLEAGSTDTQYF. CDR3 sequence (DNA): TGTGCCAGCAGTCCTCTCGAAGCTGGAAGCACAGATACGCAGTATTTT.